The following is a T cell receptor (beta chain) sequence with its context. This specimen comes from a study of blood T cell repertoires in COVID-19. Study context: Material from acute and convalescent COVID-19 was sourced from the United States, Italy and Spain. T cells, B-cell-depleted T cells, or PBMCs provided the cDNA or gDNA that served as material.

Germline CDR1 reads LGHDT; CDR2 reads YNNKEL (reference sequence). The CDR3 runs to 15 residues. V lost 5 bases, J lost 9 bases, and 8 bases stayed unmatched. Measured with immunoSEQ multiplex PCR; TCRdb has only the in-frame clones, and not every one. The table includes a few hundred thousand clones, approximately 90% detected once. This chain links TRBV3-1 (or the pseudogene TRBV3-2) with TRBJ1-6; TRBD1 aligns across 9 bases. The sequence was collected from a woman in her 40s who had recovered from COVID-19. Material for sequencing was peripheral blood. CDR3 nucleotides: TGTGCCAGCAGCACCCCGGGGACAGGGTCTTCACCCCTCCACTTT. This sequence encodes CASSTPGTGSSPLHF.